Below are 2 T cell receptor beta chains sequenced from a single sample in a study of blood T cell repertoires in COVID-19. Produced via immunoSEQ multiplex PCR; TCRdb's table is partial and in-frame only. The repertoire holds 150,000 to 160,000 clones, about 89% seen once, with roughly 0.51% in the top ten. Sequencing was performed on peripheral blood. Receptors were obtained from a man aged 50-59 years with acute or convalescent COVID-19.

V is TRBV19 and J is TRBJ2-6; a weak D match, TRBD1 (6 bases). V dropped 7 bases and J dropped 0 bases, with 13 bases sitting between them. Germline V gene sequence: CDR1 LNHDA, CDR2 SQIVND (reference sequence). The CDR3 totals 16 residues. Written as DNA, the CDR3 is TGTGCCAGTAAACCACAGGGTGGCTCTGGGGCCAACGTCCTGACTTTC. Protein sequence: CASKPQGGSGANVLTF.

This clone has a single count. The chain couples TRBV28 to TRBJ2-5; 12 positions agree with TRBD2. V was clipped by 2 bases and J by 5 bases; unmatched bases: 12. This CDR3 is built from 18 residues. Per the germline V gene, CDR1 is MDHEN and CDR2 is SYDVKM. CDR3 amino acids: CASSLSELAGGPWETQYF. In DNA, the CDR3 is TGTGCCAGCAGTTTAAGTGAGCTAGCGGGGGGGCCGTGGGAGACCCAGTACTTC.